Listed here are 10 T cell receptor beta chains from one sample, sequenced in a study of shared clonotypes between healthy human individuals. Method: immunoSEQ multiplex PCR; TCRdb's copy keeps in-frame clones and lacks some. The data contain about 2.4 million clones, 93% of them seen just once; the ten biggest clones take up 0.36%. The sequenced material came from naive CD4+ T cells from PBMCs. The subset was: CD45RA+ positively selected. All receptors come from a man between 18 and 35 years old in good health. Some clones in this sample may be carry-over from other donors' samples.

The genes are TRBV2 and TRBJ1-2; 11 bases line up with TRBD1. Germline CDR1 is SNHLY and CDR2 is FYNNEI. The length of the CDR3 is 15 residues. V was pared by 6 bases and J by 6 bases, with 9 bases of the junction left unmatched. The CDR3 nucleotides read TGTGCCAGCAGCGATGGGGGACAGGGGGTGGATGGCTACACCTTC. It translates to CASSDGGQGVDGYTF.

Turning to this clone: This sample also contains other DNA sequences that code for the same CDR3. The J gene is TRBJ2-1, the V gene TRBV19; 13 positions agree with TRBD2. V lost 4 bases and J lost 6; bases outside the gene matches: 6. Germline values: CDR1 LNHDA, CDR2 SQIVND (reference sequence). CDR3 size: 16 residues. The CDR3 DNA follows: TGTGCCAGTAGTACGCCCGGACTAGCGGGGGTCAATGAGCAGTTCTTC. Residues: CASSTPGLAGVNEQFF.

The chain joins TRBV11-2 to TRBJ2-7, with D perhaps given as TRBD1 or TRBD2 (5 bases each). Germline CDR1 reads SGHAT; CDR2 reads FQNNGV. The CDR3 covers 16 residues. V lost 5 bases and J lost 0, with 17 bases in between. The CDR3 DNA is TGTGCCAGCAGCCCCCTGGTGGGACCGACCTCCTACGAGCAGTACTTC. It codes for CASSPLVGPTSYEQYF.

Concerning this clone: Other nucleotide sequences in the sample specify the same CDR3. V and J are TRBV20-1 and TRBJ2-3; D is ambiguous. Trimming took 6 bases from V and 3 from J, leaving 7 bases between them. CDR3 length: 11 residues. The germline CDR1 and CDR2 sequences are DFQATT and SNEGSKA (reference sequence). In nucleotides, the CDR3 is TGCAGTGCCCAAAAAACAGATACGCAGTATTTT. It codes for CSAQKTDTQYF.

The chain carries TRBV30 and TRBJ1-5; D ambiguous. The CDR3 runs 16 residues. Trimming stripped 4 bases from V and 1 base from J, with 17 bases between. CDR1 is GTSNPN, CDR2 SVGIG, per germline (reference sequence). CDR3 region: CAWKAPEDMSNQPQHF. CDR3 DNA: TGTGCCTGGAAGGCACCCGAGGATATGAGCAATCAGCCCCAGCATTTT.

The genes are TRBV28 and TRBJ1-5, with 7 bases identical to TRBD1. The V gene's germline CDR1 is MDHEN and CDR2 SYDVKM. V lost 3 bases to trimming and J lost 4 bases; unmatched junction nucleotides: 9. CDR3 length: 16 residues. The chain's CDR3 is CASSFPLGGQNQPQHF. The DNA for the CDR3 is TGTGCCAGCAGTTTCCCCCTTGGGGGACAGAATCAGCCCCAGCATTTT.

The chain recombines TRBV19 with TRBJ2-3; D is unclear. Trimming removed 7 bases from V and 0 bases from J, with 8 bases in between. This CDR3 comprises 13 residues. Germline values: CDR1 LNHDA, CDR2 SQIVND (reference sequence). The CDR3 is CASKFPSTDTQYF. In DNA form, the CDR3 reads TGTGCCAGTAAGTTCCCTAGCACAGATACGCAGTATTTT.

This sequence joins TRBV4-3 and TRBJ2-3, with D perhaps TRBD1 (7 bases). Germline CDR1 is LGHNA and CDR2 is YSLEER. V was shortened by 4 bases and J by 1 base, with 12 bases between the two germline ends. The CDR3 covers 15 residues. CDR3 nucleotides: TGCGCCAGCAGCCCGACAGGGACTCGCACAGATACGCAGTATTTT. Protein product: CASSPTGTRTDTQYF.

The rearrangement links TRBV6-1 to TRBJ1-2; D ambiguous. The CDR3 contains 13 residues. The germline V gene encodes CDR1 MNHNS and CDR2 SASEGT. V lost 2 bases, J lost 4 bases, and 8 bases lay in between. CDR3 loop: CASSEMRAYGYTF. The CDR3 DNA is TGTGCCAGCAGTGAAATGAGGGCCTATGGCTACACCTTC.

This clone was detected a few times. This chain connects TRBV18 to TRBJ2-5; TRBD1 agrees at 8 bases. In germline, CDR1 is KGHSH, CDR2 LQKENI. J gave up 6 bases and V 0 bases, and 9 bases lay outside the gene matches. The CDR3 is 16 amino acids. CDR3 bases: TGTGCCAGCTCACCACCGGTCCAGGGGGCGAGGAAGACCCAGTACTTC. Translated: CASSPPVQGARKTQYF.